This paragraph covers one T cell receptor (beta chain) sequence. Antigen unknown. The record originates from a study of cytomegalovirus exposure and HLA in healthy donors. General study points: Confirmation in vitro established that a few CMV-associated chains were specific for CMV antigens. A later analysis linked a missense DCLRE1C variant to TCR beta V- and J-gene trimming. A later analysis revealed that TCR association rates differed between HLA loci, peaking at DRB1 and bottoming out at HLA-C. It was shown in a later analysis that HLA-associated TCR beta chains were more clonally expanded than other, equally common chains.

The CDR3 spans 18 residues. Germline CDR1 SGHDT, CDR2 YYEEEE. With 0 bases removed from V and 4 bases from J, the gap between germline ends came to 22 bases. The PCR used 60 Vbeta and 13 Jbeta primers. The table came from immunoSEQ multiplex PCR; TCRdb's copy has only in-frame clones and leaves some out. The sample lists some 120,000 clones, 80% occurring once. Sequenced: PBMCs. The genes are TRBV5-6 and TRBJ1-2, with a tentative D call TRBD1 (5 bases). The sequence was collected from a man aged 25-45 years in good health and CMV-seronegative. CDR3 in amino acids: CASSLAVAGISFTYGYTF. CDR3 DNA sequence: TGTGCCAGCAGCTTGGCCGTCGCAGGGATCAGCTTTACCTATGGCTACACCTTC.